This T cell receptor (beta chain) came from a study of regulatory T cells in long-lasting Graves disease. Study in general: Over 5 years of antithyroid drugs plus positive TSH receptor antibodies defined persistent Graves' disease.

Findings of the study overall: Persistent disease was associated with favored TRBV28 usage and with favored use of TRBJ1-2 and TRBJ2-5.

Time point given: persistent/refractory GD, antithyroid drugs over 5 years with positive TRAb. PBMC RNA was the source of the TCR library. Regarding this clonotype: Its antigen is as yet unknown.

The authors built TCR beta libraries using iRepertoire HTBI primers and Arm-PCR of CDR3 regions. Original processing methods: Identification yielded some 65 TRBV and some 15 TRBJ segments across samples. TCRdb ran MiXCR on the multiplex PCR reads and lists one entry per CDR3 protein. The V and J calls come from TCRdb's annotation, not from the publication. Of about 430,000 distinct CDR3 sequences in the sample, about 21% were seen once. The ends were cut back, 2 bases at V and 0 bases at J, with 13 bases in the middle. The CDR3 runs to 17 residues. CDR1 is SEHNR, CDR2 FQNEAQ, per germline (reference sequence).

Sequences were derived from peripheral blood mononuclear cells (PBMCs), sampled when the disease was refractory, from a patient treated with antithyroid drugs. The chain carries TRBV7-9 and TRBJ1-4; weak D call: TRBD1 (6 bases). This clonotype was sampled from a female donor with Graves disease. The CDR3 loop reads CASSLSGDTPTNEKLFF. CDR3 nucleotide sequence: TGTGCCAGCAGCTTATCGGGGGACACACCAACTAATGAAAAACTGTTTTTT.